The entry that follows covers one TCR beta chain sequence. Its target is unknown. The sample belongs to a study of cytomegalovirus exposure and HLA in healthy donors. Study information: Researchers previously reported finding some 110 million unique TCR beta sequences from roughly 180 million T cells. Around 77% of approximately 400 genotyped donors fell in the Caucasian-associated ancestry cluster.

The CDR3 length is 14 residues. CDR1 is LNHDA, CDR2 SQIVND, per germline (reference sequence). V gave up 1 base and J gave up 2 bases, with 9 bases separating them. The study ran its PCR with 60 Vbeta and 13 Jbeta primers. Some clones are missing from TCRdb's copy, which holds only in-frame ones; the method was immunoSEQ multiplex PCR. The data hold 150,000 to 250,000 clones, with about four fifths observed a single time. Study outcomes and limitations: A later analysis reportedly found fewer N-insertions in an Asian-associated ancestry cluster than the approximately 700-donor mean.

The source of this sequence is a girl between 10 and 17 years old in good health and CMV-seropositive. The V gene is TRBV19, the J gene TRBJ2-7; tentatively, D is TRBD2 (5 bases). Specimen: PBMCs. CDR3 sequence reads: CASSIAGNPYEQYF. CDR3 coding DNA: TGTGCCAGTAGTATAGCCGGGAACCCCTACGAGCAGTACTTC.